In this sample, the clone carrying this T cell receptor beta chain turned up many times. Its antigen is undetermined. Unique molecular identifiers were incorporated into the prepared TCRbeta library. Via MiXCR, TCRdb re-called the PCR reads, giving one row per CDR3 protein. The sample holds some 220,000 distinct CDR3 sequences, 9.5% to 13% seen once. Trimming removed 3 bases at V and 8 bases at J, with 10 bases between. This CDR3 is 12 amino acids long. This sample was included in a study of T-cell reconstitution after alpha-beta-depleted transplantation in children. Study-level findings and limits: Where some patients showed high TCRbeta diversity at day 60, it came from recipient T cells and thymic progenitors that had survived. T-cell counts and diversity at one year post-transplant came mainly from newly produced T cells. Several hundred expanded graft clones reportedly were the source of alpha-beta T cells about two months after transplant.

The source material was PBMCs, sampled before TCRalphabeta/CD19-depleted stem cell transplant. This clonotype was obtained from a child in the first two years of life with acute myeloid leukemia, due to receive a stem cell transplant. The chain joins TRBV12-3 or TRBV12-4 to TRBJ1-2, with no clear D. Here the CDR3 DNA reads TGTGCCAGCAGTTTCTCCATGCACGGCTACACCTTC. Amino acid sequence: CASSFSMHGYTF.